This TCR beta chain was documented in a study of patients with pleural tuberculosis. V lost 5 bases and J lost 5, with 21 bases in between. Germline assignment: CDR1 DFQATT and CDR2 SNEGSKA (reference sequence). The CDR3 contains 15 residues. TCRdb called the reads again in MiXCR, with one record for every CDR3 protein. The sample has around 30,000 distinct CDR3 sequences; about 18% are singletons. Source material: peripheral blood. The chain has TRBV20-1 and TRBJ1-1, with TRBD1 as a possible D gene (5 bases). The sequence was obtained from a human donor with pleural tuberculosis. DNA of the CDR3: TGCAGTGCTTTCCCGGGGCAGGGAGGGAGGACTGAAGCTTTCTTT. The encoded protein is CSAFPGQGGRTEAFF.